These 22 T cell receptor beta chains originate from one sample sequenced in a study of long-term antiretroviral therapy in people with HIV. Survey-level immunoSEQ v3.0 assays were run. The repertoire was sequenced with immunoSEQ multiplex PCR; TCRdb's copy has only in-frame clones and lacks some. The sample lists some 31,000 clones; 70% to 90% were seen once. The sequences come from unsorted PBMCs, collected 1.1 years after starting antiretroviral therapy. These receptors were collected from a young man with HIV.

This clone was found once. The chain uses TRBV27 and TRBJ2-7; a possible D gene is TRBD2 (6 bases). From germline, CDR1 is MNHEY and CDR2 SMNVEV (reference sequence). V lost 2 bases to trimming and J lost 5 bases, with 13 bases between them. The CDR3 is 14 amino acids. Written as DNA, the CDR3 is TGTGCCAGCAGTTTAGCTAGCGAAATCAACGAGCAGTACTTC. Encoded protein: CASSLASEINEQYF.

The V call is TRBV11-2, the J call TRBJ2-7, with 12 positions matching TRBD2. With 5 bases clipped from V and 3 bases from J, the junction kept 5 bases outside the gene matches. CDR3 length equals 15 residues. CDR1 is SGHAT, CDR2 FQNNGV, per germline. The CDR3: CASSPGLAGLYEQYF. The CDR3, as DNA: TGTGCCAGCAGCCCCGGACTAGCGGGACTCTACGAGCAGTACTTC. The full variable domain, completed using reference TRBV11-2 and TRBJ2-7, is EAGVAQSPRYKIIEKRQSVAFWCNPISGHATLYWYQQILGQGPKLLIQFQNNGVVDDSQLPKDRFSAERLKGVDSTLKIQPAKLEDSAVYLCASSPGLAGLYEQYFGPGTRLTVT.

This CDR3 is CASSSRPGELFF. The DNA for the CDR3 is TGTGCCAGCAGCTCCCGCCCCGGGGAGCTGTTTTTT. This chain joins TRBV7-9 and TRBJ2-2; D gene unclear. With 4 bases removed from V and 6 bases from J, the gap between germline ends came to 6 bases. The CDR3 spans 12 residues. The germline V gene has CDR1 SEHNR and CDR2 FQNEAQ (reference sequence).

The V call is TRBV15, the J call TRBJ2-5; D is unclear. Looked up from germline, CDR1 is LNHNV and CDR2 is YYDKDF (reference sequence). CDR3 length: 13 residues. Between the trimmed V and J ends, which lost 6 bases and 5 bases, there was a span of 13 bases. CDR3 coding DNA: TGTGCCACCAGTCAGAGGCGATCGGAGACCCAGTACTTC. Protein: CATSQRRSETQYF.

The chain couples TRBV4-2 to TRBJ1-2, with 10 bases identical to TRBD1. CDR3 size: 18 residues. V lost 0 bases, J lost 3 bases, and 10 bases stayed unmatched. Germline CDR1 is LGHNA and CDR2 is YNFKEQ. The DNA for the CDR3 is TGTGCCAGCAGCCAAGATCGGGGGTCCGGGACAGGGGACTATGGCTACACCTTC. Translated: CASSQDRGSGTGDYGYTF.

This clone was detected a few times. The rearrangement links TRBV4-3 to TRBJ1-2; D is unresolved. V dropped 0 bases and J dropped 9 bases, with 11 bases sitting between them. Germline CDR1 LGHNA, CDR2 YSLEER. CDR3 length: 13 residues. The CDR3 spells CASSQEAGERYTF. In DNA, the CDR3 is TGCGCCAGCAGCCAAGAAGCCGGGGAGCGCTACACCTTC.

The chain is built from TRBV5-6 and TRBJ2-2; the D gene is possibly TRBD1 (6 bases). CDR1 SGHDT and CDR2 YYEEEE come from the germline V gene. Deletions cut 0 bases from V and 2 bases from J, with 11 bases between. The CDR3 length is 16 residues. CDR3 sequence (DNA): TGTGCCAGCAGCTTGGGTAGGGGGAAAAACACCGGGGAGCTGTTTTTT. This gives the protein CASSLGRGKNTGELFF.

This chain uses TRBV4-3 with TRBJ1-3; D is possibly TRBD1 (5 bases). CDR1 LGHNA and CDR2 YSLEER come from the germline V gene. Trimming removed 0 bases from V and 4 bases from J, with 13 bases in between. This CDR3 spans 16 amino acids. The CDR3: CASSQDRFAGGNTIYF. The CDR3 DNA reads TGCGCCAGCAGCCAAGATAGATTTGCAGGGGGAAACACCATATATTTT.

The chain joins TRBV10-1 to TRBJ2-7; TRBD1 aligns across 11 bases. From germline, CDR1 is WNHNN and CDR2 SYGVQD (reference sequence). The CDR3 consists of 14 residues. V lost 6 bases and J lost 7; bases outside the gene matches: 8. The CDR3 region is CASRERDRGVEQYF. CDR3 nucleotide sequence: TGCGCCAGCAGAGAAAGGGACAGGGGGGTTGAGCAGTACTTC.

The V gene is TRBV5-1, the J gene TRBJ2-5, with 8 bases fitting TRBD1. Germline lookup yields CDR1 SGHRS and CDR2 YFSETQ. With V trimmed by 4 bases and J by 4 bases, 6 bases remained unmatched. This CDR3 is 14 amino acids long. CDR3 residues: CASSRTGWAETQYF. Here the CDR3 DNA reads TGCGCCAGCAGCCGGACAGGGTGGGCAGAGACCCAGTACTTC.

The CDR3 coding sequence is TGTGCCAGCAGCCCATTAGGACCCACCTACGAGCAGTACTTC. Translation: CASSPLGPTYEQYF. The chain carries TRBV7-2 and TRBJ2-7; D gene unclear. With 5 bases removed from V and 2 bases from J, the gap between germline ends came to 13 bases. Germline CDR1 reads SGHTA; CDR2 reads FQGNSA. This CDR3 comprises 14 residues.

CDR3 nucleotides: TGCAGCGTTGAAGATAGGGACCGGGGAAGAGCCTATGGCTACACCTTC. It encodes CSVEDRDRGRAYGYTF. The rearrangement links TRBV29-1 to TRBJ1-2; tentatively, D is TRBD1 (5 bases). The CDR3 extends over 16 amino acids. V lost 0 bases and J lost 4, with 18 bases in between. Germline V CDR1 and CDR2: SQVTM, ANQGSEA.

This clone was counted a single time. The chain joins TRBV4-2 to TRBJ1-2; 9 bases fit TRBD1. Germline V gives CDR1 LGHNA, CDR2 YNFKEQ. Trimming cost V 0 bases and J 8 bases; bases outside gene matches: 13. The CDR3 length is 17 residues. The CDR3 coding sequence is TGTGCCAGCAGCCAAGATGCGACAGGGGGATACTATGCGGGCTACACCTTC. Amino acid sequence: CASSQDATGGYYAGYTF.

The chain has TRBV10-3 and TRBJ2-5, with TRBD2 matching 8 bases. The trim removed 0 bases at V and 0 bases at J, leaving 12 bases unmatched. The CDR3 spans 19 residues. CDR1 and CDR2 (germline): ENHRY, SYGVKD. The CDR3 reads CAISESRLSGGLDQETQYF. In DNA form, the CDR3 reads TGTGCCATCAGTGAGTCGCGGCTAAGCGGGGGCCTCGACCAAGAGACCCAGTACTTC.

CDR3 in amino acids: CASTPGGLWRVSYEQYF. For the CDR3, the DNA is TGTGCCAGCACCCCGGGGGGTCTTTGGCGGGTTTCCTACGAGCAGTACTTC. V is TRBV28 and J is TRBJ2-7; 7 nucleotides align to TRBD2. The germline V gene encodes CDR1 MDHEN and CDR2 SYDVKM. CDR3 length: 17 amino acids. Losses at the gene ends were 7 bases for V and 1 base for J; bases not matched to a gene: 16.

The V gene is TRBV7-8, the J gene TRBJ2-1; the D is unclear. V lost 0 bases and J lost 6, with 12 bases in between. Germline V gene data show CDR1 as SGHVS and CDR2 as FQNEAQ. This CDR3 has 15 residues. The DNA for the CDR3 is TGTGCCAGCAGCTTAGCAGGGTCCTTTTCCAATGAGCAGTTCTTC. This encodes CASSLAGSFSNEQFF.

The CDR3 DNA reads as TGCGCCAGCAGCTTGGAGGGACTAGCGGGGCGGAACACCGGGGAGCTGTTTTTT. It translates to CASSLEGLAGRNTGELFF. V is TRBV5-1 and J is TRBJ2-2; the match to TRBD2 covers 13 bases. This CDR3 contains 18 residues. Unmatched junction bases numbered 3, after V lost 0 bases and J lost 1 base. CDR1 is SGHRS and CDR2 is YFSETQ in the germline V gene.

V gene TRBV27 combines with J gene TRBJ2-1; 12 bases agree with TRBD2. The CDR3 sequence is 15 residues long. After removal of 4 bases from V and 7 bases from J, the junction contained 5 bases not matched to a gene. CDR1 and CDR2 (germline): MNHEY, SMNVEV (reference sequence). The CDR3: CASSSGTSGHNEQFF. In nucleotides, the CDR3 is TGTGCCAGCAGTTCCGGGACTAGCGGGCATAATGAGCAGTTCTTC.

The chain couples TRBV28 to TRBJ2-7; D unclear. V lost 7 bases and J 7 bases, leaving 14 bases between the germline ends. This CDR3 is built from 12 residues. The germline V gene has CDR1 MDHEN and CDR2 SYDVKM. The CDR3 DNA reads TGTGCCAGCACAAACTCAAGGGATGAGCAGTACTTC. Translation: CASTNSRDEQYF.

V gene TRBV19 combines with J gene TRBJ2-1; 7 bases agree with TRBD2. The CDR3 has 13 residues. Germline loops: CDR1 LNHDA, CDR2 SQIVND (reference sequence). V trimming: 4 bases; J trimming: 8 bases; junction bases outside the gene matches: 5. CDR3 loop: CASSRGGPDEQFF. For the CDR3, the DNA is TGTGCCAGTAGTAGGGGAGGGCCGGATGAGCAGTTCTTC. Supplemented by reference TRBV19 and TRBJ2-1, the full variable domain reads DGGITQSPKYLFRKEGQNVTLSCEQNLNHDAMYWYRQDPGQGLRLIYYSQIVNDFQKGDIAEGYSVSREKKESFPLTVTSAQKNPTAFYLCASSRGGPDEQFFGPGTRLTVL.

The genes are TRBV5-1 and TRBJ2-1; 13 nucleotides agree with TRBD2. Germline CDR1 SGHRS, CDR2 YFSETQ. The junction had 8 bases not matched to a gene; V was cut back by 7 bases and J by 10 bases. The CDR3 totals 14 residues. The CDR3 nucleotides read TGCGCCAGCGGCACTAGCGGGGGGGCGAGAGAGCAGTTCTTC. The encoded protein is CASGTSGGAREQFF.

In nucleotides, the CDR3 is TGTGCCAGTAGCCTGTGGAGCACAGATACGCAGTATTTT. Translated, it gives CASSLWSTDTQYF. This rearrangement joins TRBV19 to TRBJ2-3; no firm D call. This CDR3 has 13 amino acids. The germline V gene has CDR1 LNHDA and CDR2 SQIVND (reference sequence). Trimming removed 6 bases at V and 0 bases at J, with 7 bases between.